The following is a T cell receptor (beta chain) sequence with its context. Its antigen is unidentified. This sample is drawn from a study of shared clonotypes between healthy human individuals. At the level of the study: The study used three CD4 naive, three CD4 memory, two CD8 naive and one CD8 memory plate per donor. Whole-study results and caveats: Large sequencing depth failed to make sorted-subset sequencing complete, rarefaction showed.

Sequenced by immunoSEQ multiplex PCR; TCRdb stores in-frame clones only, minus some. The sample consists of 1.5 million to 2.5 million clones, 85% to 95% of them appearing once. CDR3 length: 17 amino acids. CDR1 is SQVTM and CDR2 is ANQGSEA in the germline V gene. V shed 4 bases, J shed 1 base, and the junction held 13 bases outside the gene matches. CD8 cells classed as naive were CD45RO-negative and positively selected for CCR7, excluding terminally differentiated effector memory CD45RA+ cells. The V call is TRBV29-1, the J call TRBJ2-3, with 8 bases fitting TRBD2. The specimen was naive CD8+ T cells sorted from blood. This TCR derives from a man between 18 and 35 years old in good health. As DNA, the CDR3 is TGCAGCGTTGTAGGTTTGATAGGGCGGGGGGGCACAGATACGCAGTATTTT. Amino acids: CSVVGLIGRGGTDTQYF.